The clone carrying this T cell receptor beta chain came up a few times. This sample was included in a study of cytomegalovirus exposure and HLA in healthy donors. The PCR ran on 60 Vbeta and 13 Jbeta primers. Sequenced by immunoSEQ multiplex PCR; TCRdb stores in-frame clones only, minus some. The sample yields fewer than 200,000 clones, around 80% seen once. The CDR3 covers 15 residues. The germline V and J ends were trimmed by 4 bases and 1 base, with 13 bases remaining between them. Germline CDR1 reads SGHAT; CDR2 reads FQNNGV. The J gene is TRBJ1-1, the V gene TRBV11-2; TRBD1 might be the D (5 bases). The source material was PBMCs. The TCR sequence derives from a woman aged 50 to 65 in good health and CMV-seropositive. The DNA for the CDR3 is TGTGCCAGCAGCTCTTATCGGGGGAAGAACACTGAAGCTTTCTTT. Translating gives CASSSYRGKNTEAFF.